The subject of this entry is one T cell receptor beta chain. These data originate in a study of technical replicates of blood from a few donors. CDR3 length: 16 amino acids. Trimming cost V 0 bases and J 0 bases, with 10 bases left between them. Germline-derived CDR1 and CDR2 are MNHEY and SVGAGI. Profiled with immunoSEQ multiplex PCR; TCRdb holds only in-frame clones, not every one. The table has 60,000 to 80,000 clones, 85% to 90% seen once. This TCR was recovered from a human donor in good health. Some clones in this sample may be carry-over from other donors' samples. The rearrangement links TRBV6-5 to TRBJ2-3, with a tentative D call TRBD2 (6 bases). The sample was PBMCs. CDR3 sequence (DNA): TGTGCCAGCAGTTACTCGCTGCGGGGCAGCACAGATACGCAGTATTTT. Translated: CASSYSLRGSTDTQYF.